Here is one T cell receptor (beta chain) with its context. The sample comes from a study of blood T cell repertoires in COVID-19. Across the study: The United States, Italy and Spain provided the acute and convalescent COVID-19 samples. PBMCs, B-cell-depleted T cells, or T cells provided the cDNA or gDNA that made up the material.

The protocol was immunoSEQ multiplex PCR, while the TCRdb copy is restricted to in-frame clones and leaves out a portion. This table holds some 290,000 clones, 90% found once. J lost 4 bases, V lost 3 bases, and 2 bases had no gene match. This CDR3 contains 14 residues. The germline V gene encodes CDR1 LGHDT and CDR2 YNNKEL (reference sequence). Individuals aged about 18 to 89 years were recruited from 24 US areas. Participants' own reports of clinical history determined their cohort assignment. The rearrangement links TRBV3-1 (or the pseudogene TRBV3-2) to TRBJ2-7, with 11 bases fitting TRBD2. The sample comprised PBMCs or T cells enriched from blood (not recorded which). This TCR derives from a woman in her twenties or thirties who had been exposed to COVID-19. CDR3 in amino acids: CASSQTSGAYEQYF. In nucleotides, the CDR3 is TGTGCCAGCAGCCAGACTAGCGGGGCTTACGAGCAGTACTTC.